This note documents a single T cell receptor beta chain sequence. Its cognate antigen is unknown. Sequence at one end of the junction differs from germline and may be a read error. The library came from three nested PCR rounds adapted from ARM-PCR protocols. One entry per CDR3 protein results from TCRdb running MiXCR on the multiplex PCR reads. The sample holds over 35,000 distinct CDR3 sequences, roughly 60% seen once. Germline V gene sequence: CDR1 ENHRY, CDR2 SYGVKD. The CDR3 loop spans 12 amino acids. This record comes from a study of tumor and adjacent non-tumor tissue in lung cancer. This sample's RNA came from whole unsorted tissue. Distant lung tissue was collected more than 3 cm away from the tumor edge. Study outcomes and limitations: Significantly higher TCR diversity was found in tumor than normal lung. In normal lung, the top 100 clones were significantly more dominant than in tumor.

The sample consisted of distant non-tumor lung tissue. The origin of this receptor is a man aged 45-60 years with non-small cell lung cancer. The V and J genes are TRBV10-3 and TRBJ2-7; D is unclear. CDR3 in amino acids: CAIKVSNHEQYF. The CDR3 DNA follows: TGTGCCATCAAAGTTTCGAACCACGAGCAGTATTTC.